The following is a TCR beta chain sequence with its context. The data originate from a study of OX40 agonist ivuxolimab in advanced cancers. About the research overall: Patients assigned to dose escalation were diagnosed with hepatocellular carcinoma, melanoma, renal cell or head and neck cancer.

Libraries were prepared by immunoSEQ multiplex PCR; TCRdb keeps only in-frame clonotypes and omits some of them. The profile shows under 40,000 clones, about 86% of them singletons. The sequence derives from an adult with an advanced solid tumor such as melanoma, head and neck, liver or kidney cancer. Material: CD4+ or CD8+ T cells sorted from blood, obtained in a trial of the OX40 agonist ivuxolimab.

In DNA, the CDR3 is TGTGCCAGCAAGCGAAGCGGGGTTGACGGGGAGCTGTTTTTT. Its translation: CASKRSGVDGELFF. The genes are TRBV9 and TRBJ2-2; 7 nucleotides match TRBD2. The V and J ends lost 6 bases and 7 bases, in that order; junction bases with no gene match: 9. The germline V gene encodes CDR1 SGDLS and CDR2 YYNGEE. The CDR3 is made up of 14 amino acids.